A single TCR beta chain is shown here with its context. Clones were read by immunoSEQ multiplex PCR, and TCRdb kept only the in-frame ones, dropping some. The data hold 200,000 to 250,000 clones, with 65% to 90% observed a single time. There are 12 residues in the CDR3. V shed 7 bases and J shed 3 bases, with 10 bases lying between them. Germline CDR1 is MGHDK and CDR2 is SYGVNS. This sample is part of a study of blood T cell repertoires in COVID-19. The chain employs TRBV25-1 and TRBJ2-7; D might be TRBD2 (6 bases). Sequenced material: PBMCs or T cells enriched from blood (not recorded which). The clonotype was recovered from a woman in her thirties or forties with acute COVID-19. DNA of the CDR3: TGTGCCAGCACGGCGGGACTCTACGAGCAGTACTTC. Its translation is CASTAGLYEQYF.